One and the same sample provided the 17 T cell receptor beta chains below, sequenced in a study of shared clonotypes between healthy human individuals. Sequencing was performed with immunoSEQ multiplex PCR; in TCRdb, only in-frame clones are kept and a portion is missing. This table holds approximately 940,000 clones, over 75% found once. The sample was memory CD4+ T cells sorted from blood. Subset denoted: CD45RA-negative fraction. Receptors originate from a man aged 18 to 35 in good health.

This chain joins TRBV7-2 and TRBJ2-7, with TRBD1 matching 8 bases. The CDR3 length is 12 residues. From germline, CDR1 is SGHTA and CDR2 FQGNSA. V shed 5 bases, J shed 6 bases, and the junction held 3 bases outside the gene matches. This chain's CDR3 is CASSRDRREQYF. DNA of the CDR3: TGTGCCAGCAGCCGGGACAGGCGCGAGCAGTACTTC.

DNA of the CDR3: TGTGCCAGCTCACCCCCCGCGCCAGCTGTTGAAGCTTTCTTT. Its translation is CASSPPAPAVEAFF. The rearrangement links TRBV18 to TRBJ1-1; no clear D gene. This CDR3 is built from 14 residues. The germline gives CDR1 KGHSH, CDR2 LQKENI. The V gene lost 3 bases and the J gene lost 7 bases, with 15 bases spanning the gap. Together with reference TRBV18 and TRBJ1-1, the CDR3 gives the full variable domain: NAGVMQNPRHLVRRRGQEARLRCSPMKGHSHVYWYRQLPEEGLKFMVYLQKENIIDESGMPKERFSAEFPKEGPSILRIQQVVRGDSAAYFCASSPPAPAVEAFFGQGTRLTVV.

The chain carries TRBV28 and TRBJ1-6, with 9 bases fitting TRBD1. Trimming removed 5 bases from V and 8 bases from J; junction bases left unmatched: 4. There are 14 residues in the CDR3. The germline gives CDR1 MDHEN, CDR2 SYDVKM. CDR3: CASSTGTGYSPLHF. In nucleotides, the CDR3 is TGTGCCAGCAGTACCGGGACAGGGTATTCACCCCTCCACTTT.

V usage is TRBV5-1 and J usage is TRBJ2-7; 8 bases agree with TRBD1. CDR1 and CDR2 from the germline V gene are SGHRS and YFSETQ. The CDR3 length is 15 residues. V lost 5 bases and J lost 2; bases outside the gene matches: 9. The CDR3 protein is CASRWAGGETYEQYF. The CDR3 DNA reads as TGCGCCAGCAGATGGGCAGGGGGCGAGACCTACGAGCAGTACTTC.

V and J are TRBV7-8 and TRBJ2-5, with D hard to call. V gave up 5 bases and J gave up 2 bases, with 12 bases separating them. This CDR3 spans 14 amino acids. Germline V CDR1 and CDR2: SGHVS, FQNEAQ. Written as DNA, the CDR3 is TGTGCCAGCAGCGGCTTTATGCCTCAAGAGACCCAGTACTTC. The encoded protein is CASSGFMPQETQYF.

This clone was seen a few times. This chain's CDR3 is CASSPWGGDNEQFF. The CDR3 DNA follows: TGTGCCAGCAGCCCTTGGGGCGGGGACAATGAGCAGTTCTTC. V gene TRBV28 combines with J gene TRBJ2-1, with D possibly being TRBD2 (6 bases). The germline V and J ends were trimmed by 6 bases and 5 bases, with 14 bases remaining between them. Germline V gives CDR1 MDHEN, CDR2 SYDVKM. The CDR3 covers 14 residues.

This clone appeared a few times. This sample includes further DNA sequences coding for the same CDR3. The J gene is TRBJ2-3, the V gene TRBV9; D unclear. From germline, CDR1 is SGDLS and CDR2 YYNGEE. The CDR3 loop spans 12 amino acids. Trimming pared 0 bases from V and 5 bases from J, leaving 4 bases between. The CDR3 DNA follows: TGTGCCAGCAGCGTAGTGGGAGATACGCAGTATTTT. Translating gives CASSVVGDTQYF.

The chain joins TRBV5-4 to TRBJ2-7; 7 bases align to TRBD2. Trimming cost V 4 bases and J 8 bases; bases outside gene matches: 9. CDR1 and CDR2 (germline): SGHNT, YYREEE (reference sequence). This CDR3 contains 13 residues. This CDR3 reads CASSLASGSQQYF. For the CDR3, the DNA is TGTGCCAGCAGCCTTGCTAGCGGTTCTCAGCAGTACTTC.

The chain joins TRBV6-4 to TRBJ1-5, with unresolved D. V was pared by 0 bases and J by 6 bases, with 6 bases between. The germline V gene encodes CDR1 MRHNA and CDR2 SNTAGT. The CDR3 is 13 residues long. As DNA, the CDR3 is TGTGCCAGCAGTGACTCTAACGGTCAGCCCCAGCATTTT. Residues: CASSDSNGQPQHF.

V is TRBV6-1 and J is TRBJ2-5; D remains ambiguous. The germline CDR1 and CDR2 sequences are MNHNS and SASEGT. The CDR3 has 14 amino acids. The germline V and J ends were trimmed by 6 bases and 1 base, with 12 bases remaining between them. CDR3 sequence reads: CASRQRSRQETQYF. The CDR3 bases are TGTGCCAGCAGACAAAGGAGTCGCCAAGAGACCCAGTACTTC.

This chain joins TRBV7-9 and TRBJ2-2; no clear D gene. V was cut by 3 bases and J by 7 bases, with 15 bases left in between. Germline-derived CDR1 and CDR2 are SEHNR and FQNEAQ (reference sequence). The CDR3 has 15 amino acids. This chain's CDR3 is CASSFSVGSNGELFF. For the CDR3, the DNA is TGTGCCAGCAGCTTCAGTGTAGGGTCTAACGGGGAGCTGTTTTTT.

V and J are TRBV10-2 and TRBJ2-7; unclear D gene. Germline V gene lookup returns CDR1 WSHSY and CDR2 SAAADI. This CDR3 has 11 amino acids. Deletions cut 3 bases from V and 3 bases from J, with 3 bases between. CDR3 sequence (DNA): TGCGCCAGCAGTGAAGTCTACGAGCAGTACTTC. It codes for CASSEVYEQYF.

This chain uses TRBV5-1 with TRBJ2-3, with 10 nucleotides matching TRBD2. The V segment lost 6 bases and the J segment 0 bases; nucleotides outside the gene matches: 4. CDR3 length: 15 amino acids. CDR1 and CDR2 (germline): SGHRS, YFSETQ. The CDR3 coding sequence is TGCGCCAGCAAACTAGCGGGGCGGAGCACAGATACGCAGTATTTT. It yields the protein CASKLAGRSTDTQYF.

The rearrangement uses TRBV27 and TRBJ1-6, with D unresolved. CDR1 MNHEY and CDR2 SMNVEV come from the germline V gene (reference sequence). This CDR3 region has 13 residues. The germline V and J ends were trimmed by 4 bases and 9 bases, with 10 bases remaining between them. The CDR3 region is CASSSIPFSPLHF. The CDR3 DNA reads TGTGCCAGCAGTTCAATACCCTTTTCACCCCTCCACTTT.

The rearrangement uses TRBV5-6 and TRBJ2-2, with D unresolved. Germline CDR1 SGHDT, CDR2 YYEEEE. CDR3 length: 16 residues. V lost 1 base and J 5 bases, leaving 15 bases between the germline ends. CDR3 nucleotide sequence: TGTGCCAGCAGCTTGTTCGGAAAGGGATTAACCGGGGAGCTGTTTTTT. It encodes CASSLFGKGLTGELFF.

This clone was seen only a few times. The chain couples TRBV4-2 to TRBJ1-1; unclear D gene. CDR3 size: 15 residues. Germline V gene data show CDR1 as LGHNA and CDR2 as YNFKEQ. The V end was cut by 0 bases, the J end by 1 base, with 9 bases between. The CDR3 nucleotides are TGTGCCAGCAGCCAAGATGAACGTAAGAACACTGAAGCTTTCTTT. Its translation: CASSQDERKNTEAFF.

This clone has just a few counts. Other DNA sequences from this sample encode an identical CDR3 as well. The DNA for the CDR3 is TGTGCCAGCAGCTTGGGGGGGCCCACTGAAGCTTTCTTT. This encodes CASSLGGPTEAFF. The chain combines TRBV5-6 with TRBJ1-1, with D possibly matching TRBD1 (6 bases). Germline CDR1 reads SGHDT; CDR2 reads YYEEEE. This CDR3 is built from 13 residues. The V end was cut by 0 bases, the J end by 4 bases, with 7 bases between.